The 2 T cell receptor beta chains listed next were all sequenced from one sample in a study of CD8 T cells in ankylosing spondylitis (dated by TCRdb to the late 2010s). Libraries came from 5' RACE. The run used an Illumina HiSeq 2500. TCRdb ran its own pipeline on the public reads, namely fastp trimming at Q25 and MiXCR clone calling, and kept in-frame beta chains. Duplicate CDR3 protein sequences are folded into a single record with the most common DNA and genes. Within this sample are approximately 290,000 distinct CDR3 sequences, with less than 25% of them counted one time only. The leading ten clones occupy about 4% of the sample. Sequencing input: blood, either unsorted or a sorted T cell fraction (not recorded which). Source of these receptors: a female donor with ankylosing spondylitis or in good health (not recorded which).

Ten or more counts support this clonotype. V and J are TRBV5-1 and TRBJ2-2; 7 bases line up with TRBD1. The CDR3 has 15 residues. The germline gives CDR1 SGHRS, CDR2 YFSETQ. The V gene end was trimmed by 0 bases and the J gene end by 1 base; junction bases not matched to a gene: 0. CDR3 residues: CASSLDRGNTGELFF. Written as DNA, the CDR3 is TGCGCCAGCAGCTTGGACAGGGGGAACACCGGGGAGCTGTTTTTT.

The gene calls are TRBV6-1 and TRBJ1-5, with 7 nucleotides matching TRBD1. The CDR3 length is 15 residues. V lost 5 bases and J lost 1; bases outside the gene matches: 5. Germline CDR1 reads MNHNS; CDR2 reads SASEGT. CDR3 region: CASSQDRNSNQPQHF. CDR3 DNA: TGTGCCAGCAGTCAGGACAGGAACAGCAATCAGCCCCAGCATTTT.